The clone carrying this T cell receptor beta chain was observed once. This sample is part of a study of blood T cell repertoires in COVID-19. Study information: The United States, Italy and Spain provided the acute and convalescent COVID-19 samples. T cells, B-cell-depleted T cells, or PBMCs supplied cDNA or gDNA.

Method: immunoSEQ multiplex PCR; TCRdb's copy keeps in-frame clones and lacks some. Here the sample spans around 220,000 clones, roughly 87% being singletons. Trimming shortened V by 7 bases and J by 1 base, and 13 bases separated the two germline ends. The CDR3 length is 14 residues. Germline V CDR1 and CDR2: SGHVS, FQNEAQ. The age range of participants was about 18 to 89 years, with residence in about 25 US areas. The source material was PBMCs or T cells enriched from blood (not recorded which). The chain employs TRBV7-8 and TRBJ2-5, with no clear D. The TCR was taken from a woman younger than 45 with acute COVID-19. CDR3 sequence: CASTPGNTQETQYF. In DNA form, the CDR3 reads TGTGCCAGCACTCCAGGCAACACCCAAGAGACCCAGTACTTC.